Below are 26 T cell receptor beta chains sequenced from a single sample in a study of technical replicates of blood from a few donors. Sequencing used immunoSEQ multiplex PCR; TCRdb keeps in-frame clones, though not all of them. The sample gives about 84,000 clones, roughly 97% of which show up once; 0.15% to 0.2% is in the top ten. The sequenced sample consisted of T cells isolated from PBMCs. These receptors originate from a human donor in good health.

In nucleotides, the CDR3 is TGTGCCAGCAGTTCAATCCGACAGTATAGCAATCAGCCCCAGCATTTT. Its protein is CASSSIRQYSNQPQHF. This sequence joins TRBV28 and TRBJ1-5, with TRBD1 as a possible D gene (5 bases). Per the germline V gene, CDR1 is MDHEN and CDR2 is SYDVKM. The CDR3 loop spans 16 amino acids. V shed 4 bases and J shed 0 bases, with 13 bases lying between them.

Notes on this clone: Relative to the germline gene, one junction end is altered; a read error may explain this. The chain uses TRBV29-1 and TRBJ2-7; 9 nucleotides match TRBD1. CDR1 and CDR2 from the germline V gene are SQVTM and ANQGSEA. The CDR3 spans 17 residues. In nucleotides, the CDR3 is TGCAGCGTAGAAGATCGGACCGGGACAGGGAGCTCCTACGAGCAGTACTTC. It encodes CSVEDRTGTGSSYEQYF.

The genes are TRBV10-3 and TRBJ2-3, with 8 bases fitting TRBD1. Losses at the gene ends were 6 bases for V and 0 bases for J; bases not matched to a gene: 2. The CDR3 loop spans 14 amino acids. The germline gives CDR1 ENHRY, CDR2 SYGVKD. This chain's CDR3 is CAIRGQASTDTQYF. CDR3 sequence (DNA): TGTGCCATCAGGGGACAGGCTAGCACAGATACGCAGTATTTT.

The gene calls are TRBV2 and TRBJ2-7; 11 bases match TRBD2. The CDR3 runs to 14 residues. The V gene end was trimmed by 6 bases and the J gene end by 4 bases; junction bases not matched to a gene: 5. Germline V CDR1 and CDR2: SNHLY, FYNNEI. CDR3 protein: CASSSGTSGYEQYF. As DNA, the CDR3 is TGTGCCAGCAGCTCCGGGACTAGCGGATACGAGCAGTACTTC.

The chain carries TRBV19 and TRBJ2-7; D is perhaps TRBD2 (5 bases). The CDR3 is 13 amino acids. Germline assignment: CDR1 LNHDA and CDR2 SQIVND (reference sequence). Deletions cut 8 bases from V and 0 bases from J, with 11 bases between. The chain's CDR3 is CASSPDSSYEQYF. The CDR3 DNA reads TGTGCCAGTTCACCGGACTCCTCCTACGAGCAGTACTTC.

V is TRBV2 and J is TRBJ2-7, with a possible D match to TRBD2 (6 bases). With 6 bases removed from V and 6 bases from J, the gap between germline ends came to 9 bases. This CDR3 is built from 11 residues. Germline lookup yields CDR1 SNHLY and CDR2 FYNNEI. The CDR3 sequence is CASRVEGEQYF. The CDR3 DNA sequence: TGTGCCAGCAGGGTGGAGGGCGAGCAGTACTTC.

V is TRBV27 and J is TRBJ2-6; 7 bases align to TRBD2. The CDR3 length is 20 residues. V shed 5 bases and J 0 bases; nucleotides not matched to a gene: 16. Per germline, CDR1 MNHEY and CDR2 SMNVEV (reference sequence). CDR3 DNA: TGTGCCAGCAGTCACCTAGGGAAGGGAGGGAGTAGCTCTGGGGCCAACGTCCTGACTTTC. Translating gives CASSHLGKGGSSSGANVLTF.

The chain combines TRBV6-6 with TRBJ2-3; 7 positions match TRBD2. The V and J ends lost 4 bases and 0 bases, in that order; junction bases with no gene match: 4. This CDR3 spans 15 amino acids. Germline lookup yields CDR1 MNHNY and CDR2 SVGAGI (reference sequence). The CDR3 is CASSLNSGSTDTQYF. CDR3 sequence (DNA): TGTGCCAGCAGTTTGAATAGCGGGAGCACAGATACGCAGTATTTT.

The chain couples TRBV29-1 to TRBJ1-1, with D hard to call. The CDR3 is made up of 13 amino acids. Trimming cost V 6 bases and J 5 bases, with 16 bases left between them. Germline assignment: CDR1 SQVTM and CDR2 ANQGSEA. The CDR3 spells CSVAQAGGTEAFF. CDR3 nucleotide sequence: TGCAGCGTGGCGCAGGCGGGAGGTACTGAAGCTTTCTTT.

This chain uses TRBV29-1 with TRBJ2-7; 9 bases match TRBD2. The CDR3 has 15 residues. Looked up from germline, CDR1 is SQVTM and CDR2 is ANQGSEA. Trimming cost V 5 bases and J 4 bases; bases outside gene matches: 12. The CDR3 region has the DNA TGCAGCGTTTGTGACTGGGCGGGAGGGCCTTACGAGCAGTACTTC. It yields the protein CSVCDWAGGPYEQYF.

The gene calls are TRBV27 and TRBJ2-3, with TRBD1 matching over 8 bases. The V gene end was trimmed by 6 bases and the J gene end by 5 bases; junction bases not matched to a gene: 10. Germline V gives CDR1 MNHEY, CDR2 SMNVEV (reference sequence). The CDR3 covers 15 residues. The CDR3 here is CASRPTGGRKDTQYF. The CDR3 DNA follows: TGTGCCAGCAGGCCTACAGGGGGGCGTAAAGATACGCAGTATTTT.

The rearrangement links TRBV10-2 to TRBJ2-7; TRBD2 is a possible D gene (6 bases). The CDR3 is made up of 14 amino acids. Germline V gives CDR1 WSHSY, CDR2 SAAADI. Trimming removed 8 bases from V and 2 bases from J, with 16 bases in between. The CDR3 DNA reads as TGCGCCAGCTCGCGGGGTAACTATCCCTACGAGCAGTACTTC. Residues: CASSRGNYPYEQYF.

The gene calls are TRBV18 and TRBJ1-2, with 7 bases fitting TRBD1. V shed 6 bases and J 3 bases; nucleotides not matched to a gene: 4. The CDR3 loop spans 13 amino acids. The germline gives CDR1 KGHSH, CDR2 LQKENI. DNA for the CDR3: TGTGCCAGCTCCGGACAGGCGGACTATGGCTACACCTTC. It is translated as CASSGQADYGYTF.

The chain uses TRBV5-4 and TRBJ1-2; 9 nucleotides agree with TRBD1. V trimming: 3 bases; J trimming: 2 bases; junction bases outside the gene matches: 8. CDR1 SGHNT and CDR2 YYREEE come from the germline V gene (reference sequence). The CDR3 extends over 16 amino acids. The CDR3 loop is CASSYTGTGYNYGYTF. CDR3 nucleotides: TGTGCCAGCAGCTATACCGGGACAGGGTACAACTATGGCTACACCTTC.

The chain's CDR3 is CASSFGSVNTEAFF. CDR3 nucleotides: TGTGCCAGCAGTTTCGGTTCGGTGAACACTGAAGCTTTCTTT. This chain links TRBV28 with TRBJ1-1, with unresolved D. Germline V gene sequence: CDR1 MDHEN, CDR2 SYDVKM. V was cut by 3 bases and J by 0 bases, with 8 bases left in between. The CDR3 is 14 amino acids.

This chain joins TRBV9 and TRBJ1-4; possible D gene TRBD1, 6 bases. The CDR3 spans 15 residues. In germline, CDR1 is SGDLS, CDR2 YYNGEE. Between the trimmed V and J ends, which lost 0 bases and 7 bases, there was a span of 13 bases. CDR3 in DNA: TGTGCCAGCAGCGTAGACTGGGGGCGCGGTGAAAAACTGTTTTTT. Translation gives CASSVDWGRGEKLFF.

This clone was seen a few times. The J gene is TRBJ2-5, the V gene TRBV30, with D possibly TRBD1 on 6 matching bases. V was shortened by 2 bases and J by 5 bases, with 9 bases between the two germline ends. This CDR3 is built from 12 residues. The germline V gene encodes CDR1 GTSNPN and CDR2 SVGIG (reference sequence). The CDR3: CAWSFGQETQYF. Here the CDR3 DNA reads TGTGCCTGGAGTTTTGGACAGGAGACCCAGTACTTC.

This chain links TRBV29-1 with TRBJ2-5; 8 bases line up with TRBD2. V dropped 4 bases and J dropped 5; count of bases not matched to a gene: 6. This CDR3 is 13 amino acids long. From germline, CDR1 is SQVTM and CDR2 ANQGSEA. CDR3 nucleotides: TGCAGCGTTGGATGGCGGGAGGTGGAGACCCAGTACTTC. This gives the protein CSVGWREVETQYF.

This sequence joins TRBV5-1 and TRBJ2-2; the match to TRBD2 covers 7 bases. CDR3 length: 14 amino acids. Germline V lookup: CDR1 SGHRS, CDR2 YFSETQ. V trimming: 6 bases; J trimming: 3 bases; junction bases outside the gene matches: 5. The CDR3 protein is CASNLLADTGELFF. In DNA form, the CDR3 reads TGCGCCAGCAATCTTCTAGCGGACACCGGGGAGCTGTTTTTT.

The CDR3 nucleotides are TGTGCCAGCAATGTTTTCGGGGGGCGCGAAGGCTTGAAAGCTTTCTTT. This codes for CASNVFGGREGLKAFF. This sequence joins TRBV28 and TRBJ1-1; D perhaps matches TRBD1 (6 bases). CDR1 and CDR2 (germline): MDHEN, SYDVKM. V lost 7 bases to trimming and J lost 9 bases, with 27 bases between them. The CDR3 loop spans 16 amino acids.

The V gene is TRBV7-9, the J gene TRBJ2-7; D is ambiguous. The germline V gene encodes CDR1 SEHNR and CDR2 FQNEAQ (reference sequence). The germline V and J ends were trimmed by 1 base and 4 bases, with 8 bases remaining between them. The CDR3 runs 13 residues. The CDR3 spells CASSLVSPYEQYF. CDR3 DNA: TGTGCCAGCAGCTTAGTCAGTCCTTACGAGCAGTACTTC. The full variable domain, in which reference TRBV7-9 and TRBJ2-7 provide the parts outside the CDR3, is DTGVSQNPRHKITKRGQNVTFRCDPISEHNRLYWYRQTLGQGPEFLTYFQNEAQLEKSRLLSDRFSAERPKGSFSTLEIQRTEQGDSAMYLCASSLVSPYEQYFGPGTRLTVT.

DNA of the CDR3: TGTGCCAGCAGTTTAGGGGGGAGAATCCTTGGAGATACGCAGTATTTT. Translation gives CASSLGGRILGDTQYF. The chain is built from TRBV27 and TRBJ2-3; D may be TRBD2 (6 bases). With 2 bases removed from V and 5 bases from J, the gap between germline ends came to 17 bases. CDR3 size: 16 residues. Germline assignment: CDR1 MNHEY and CDR2 SMNVEV (reference sequence).

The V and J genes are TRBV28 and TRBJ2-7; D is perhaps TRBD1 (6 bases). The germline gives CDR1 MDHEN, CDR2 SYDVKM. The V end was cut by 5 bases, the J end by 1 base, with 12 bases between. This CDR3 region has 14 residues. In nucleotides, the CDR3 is TGTGCCAGCAGTACCAGGGGCGGTTCCTACGAGCAGTACTTC. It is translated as CASSTRGGSYEQYF.

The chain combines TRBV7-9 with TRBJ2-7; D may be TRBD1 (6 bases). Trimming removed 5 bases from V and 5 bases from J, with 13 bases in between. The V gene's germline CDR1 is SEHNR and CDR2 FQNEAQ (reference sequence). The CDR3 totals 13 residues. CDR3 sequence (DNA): TGTGCCAGCAGCCCCGTGGGGGCTCACGAGCAGTACTTC. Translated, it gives CASSPVGAHEQYF.

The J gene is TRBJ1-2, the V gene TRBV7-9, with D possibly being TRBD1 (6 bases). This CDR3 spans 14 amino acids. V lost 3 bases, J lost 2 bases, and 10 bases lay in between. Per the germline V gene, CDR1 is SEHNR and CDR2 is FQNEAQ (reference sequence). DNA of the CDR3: TGTGCCAGCAGCTTCGACAGGAAGAACTATGGCTACACCTTC. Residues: CASSFDRKNYGYTF.

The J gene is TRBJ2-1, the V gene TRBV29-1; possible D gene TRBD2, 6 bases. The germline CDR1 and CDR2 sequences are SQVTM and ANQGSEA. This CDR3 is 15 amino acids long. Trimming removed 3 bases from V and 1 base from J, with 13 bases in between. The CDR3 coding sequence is TGCAGCGTTGAGGTGCGAGCGGGTTCCTACAATGAGCAGTTCTTC. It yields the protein CSVEVRAGSYNEQFF.